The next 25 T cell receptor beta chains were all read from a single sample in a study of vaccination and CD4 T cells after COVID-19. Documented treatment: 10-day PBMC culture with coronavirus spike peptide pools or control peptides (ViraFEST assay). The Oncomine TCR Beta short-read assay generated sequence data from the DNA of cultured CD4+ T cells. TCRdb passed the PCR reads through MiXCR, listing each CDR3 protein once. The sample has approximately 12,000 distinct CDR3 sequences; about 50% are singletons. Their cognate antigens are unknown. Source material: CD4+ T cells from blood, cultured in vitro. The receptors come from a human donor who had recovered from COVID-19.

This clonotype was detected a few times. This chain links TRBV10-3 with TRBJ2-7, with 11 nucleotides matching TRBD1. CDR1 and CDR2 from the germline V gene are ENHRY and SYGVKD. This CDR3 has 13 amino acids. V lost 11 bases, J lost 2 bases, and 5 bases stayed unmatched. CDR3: CAGKGQGAYEQYF. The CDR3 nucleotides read TGTGCCGGAAAGGGACAGGGGGCCTACGAGCAGTACTTC.

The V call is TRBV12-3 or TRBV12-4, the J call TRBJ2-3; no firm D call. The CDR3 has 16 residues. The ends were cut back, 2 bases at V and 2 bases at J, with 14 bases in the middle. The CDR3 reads CASSLPTWGSTDTQYF. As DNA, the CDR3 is TGTGCCAGCAGTTTACCCACGTGGGGTTCCACAGATACGCAGTATTTT.

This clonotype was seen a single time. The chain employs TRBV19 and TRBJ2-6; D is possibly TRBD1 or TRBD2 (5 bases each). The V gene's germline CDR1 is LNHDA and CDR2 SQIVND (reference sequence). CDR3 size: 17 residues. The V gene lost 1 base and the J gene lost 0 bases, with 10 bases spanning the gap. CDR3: CASSIVRGSSGANVLTF. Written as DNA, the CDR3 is TGTGCCAGTAGTATAGTGAGGGGTAGCTCTGGGGCCAACGTCCTGACTTTC.

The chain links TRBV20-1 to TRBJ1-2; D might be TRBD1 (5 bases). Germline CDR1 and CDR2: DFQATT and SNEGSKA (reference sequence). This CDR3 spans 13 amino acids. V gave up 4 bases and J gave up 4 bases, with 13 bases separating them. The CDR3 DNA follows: TGCAGTGCTACGGAATTTGGGACCTATGGCTACACCTTC. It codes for CSATEFGTYGYTF.

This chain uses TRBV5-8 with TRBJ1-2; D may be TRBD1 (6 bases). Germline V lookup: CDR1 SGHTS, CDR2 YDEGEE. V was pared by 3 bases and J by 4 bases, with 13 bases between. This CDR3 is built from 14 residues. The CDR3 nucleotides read TGTGCCAGCAGCTCCCAGGGGTTGACCTATGGCTACACCTTC. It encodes CASSSQGLTYGYTF. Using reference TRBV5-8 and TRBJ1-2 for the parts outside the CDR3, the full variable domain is EAGVTQSPTHLIKTRGQQATLRCSPISGHTSVYWYQQALGLGLQFLLWYDEGEERNRGNFPPRFSGRQFPNYSSELNVNALELEDSALYLCASSSQGLTYGYTFGSGTRLTVV.

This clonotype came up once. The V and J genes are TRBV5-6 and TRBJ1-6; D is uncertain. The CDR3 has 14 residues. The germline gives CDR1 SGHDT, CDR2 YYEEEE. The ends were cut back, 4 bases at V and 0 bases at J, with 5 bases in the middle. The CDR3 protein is CASSVSSYNSPLHF. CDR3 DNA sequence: TGTGCCAGCAGCGTGAGCTCCTATAATTCACCCCTCCACTTT.

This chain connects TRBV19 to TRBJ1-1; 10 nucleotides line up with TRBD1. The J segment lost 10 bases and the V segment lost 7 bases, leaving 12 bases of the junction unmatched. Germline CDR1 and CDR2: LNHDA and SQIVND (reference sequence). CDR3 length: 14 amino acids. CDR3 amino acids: CASTPPGGQGRAFF. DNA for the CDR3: TGTGCCAGTACCCCGCCGGGGGGACAGGGGAGAGCTTTCTTT.

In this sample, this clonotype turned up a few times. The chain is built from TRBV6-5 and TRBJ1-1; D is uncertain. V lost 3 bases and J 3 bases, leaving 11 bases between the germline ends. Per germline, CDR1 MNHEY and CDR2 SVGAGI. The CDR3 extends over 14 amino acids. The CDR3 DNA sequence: TGTGCCAGCAGTTATGCTACCGGGGACACTGAAGCTTTCTTT. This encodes CASSYATGDTEAFF.

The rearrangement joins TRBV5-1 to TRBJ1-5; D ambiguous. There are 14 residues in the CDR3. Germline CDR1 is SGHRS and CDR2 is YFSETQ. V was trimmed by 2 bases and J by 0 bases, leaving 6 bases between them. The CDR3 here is CASSFGDSNQPQHF. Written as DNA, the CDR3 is TGCGCCAGCAGCTTCGGAGATAGCAATCAGCCCCAGCATTTT.

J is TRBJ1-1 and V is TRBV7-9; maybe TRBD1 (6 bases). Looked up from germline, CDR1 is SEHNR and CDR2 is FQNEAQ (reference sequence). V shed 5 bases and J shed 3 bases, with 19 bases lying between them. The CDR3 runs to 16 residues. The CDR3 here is CASSPGIRGVDTEAFF. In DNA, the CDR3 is TGTGCCAGCAGCCCGGGGATCAGGGGTGTAGACACTGAAGCTTTCTTT.

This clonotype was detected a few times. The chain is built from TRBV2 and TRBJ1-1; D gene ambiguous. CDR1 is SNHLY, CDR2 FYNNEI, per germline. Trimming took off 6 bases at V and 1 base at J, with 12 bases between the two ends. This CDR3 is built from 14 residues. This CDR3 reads CASRGIRGNTEAFF. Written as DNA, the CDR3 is TGTGCCAGCAGGGGGATTCGGGGGAACACTGAAGCTTTCTTT.

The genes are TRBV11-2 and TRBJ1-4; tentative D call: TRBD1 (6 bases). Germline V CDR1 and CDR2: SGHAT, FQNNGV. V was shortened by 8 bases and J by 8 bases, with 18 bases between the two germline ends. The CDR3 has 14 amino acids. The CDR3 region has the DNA TGTGCCAGCCGTACAGGGAAGGAGGGGGAAAAACTGTTTTTT. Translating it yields CASRTGKEGEKLFF.

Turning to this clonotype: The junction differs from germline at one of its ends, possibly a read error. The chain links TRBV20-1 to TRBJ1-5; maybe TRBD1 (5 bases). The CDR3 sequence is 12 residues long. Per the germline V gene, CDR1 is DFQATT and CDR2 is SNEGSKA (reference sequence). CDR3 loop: CSAPSPAGPSLF. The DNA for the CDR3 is TGCAGTGCTCCTTCCCCGGCAGGGCCGTCTCTTTTT.

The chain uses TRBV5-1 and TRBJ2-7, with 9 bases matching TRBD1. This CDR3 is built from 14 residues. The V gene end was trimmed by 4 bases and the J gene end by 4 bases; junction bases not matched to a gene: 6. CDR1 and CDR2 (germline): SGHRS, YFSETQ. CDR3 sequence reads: CASSLGQGPYEQYF. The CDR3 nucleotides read TGCGCCAGCAGCCTGGGACAGGGCCCTTACGAGCAGTACTTC. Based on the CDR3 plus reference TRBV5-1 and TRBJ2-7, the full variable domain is KAGVTQTPRYLIKTRGQQVTLSCSPISGHRSVSWYQQTPGQGLQFLFEYFSETQRNKGNFPGRFSGRQFSNSRSEMNVSTLELGDSALYLCASSLGQGPYEQYFGPGTRLTVT.

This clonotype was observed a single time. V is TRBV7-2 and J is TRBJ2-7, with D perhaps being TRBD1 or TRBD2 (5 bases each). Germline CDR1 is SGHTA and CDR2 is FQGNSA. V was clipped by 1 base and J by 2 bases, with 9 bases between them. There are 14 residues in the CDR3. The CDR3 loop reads CASSLGGGTYEQYF. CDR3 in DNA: TGTGCCAGCAGCTTAGGTGGGGGAACCTACGAGCAGTACTTC.

CDR3 amino acids: CASSQSLDRGTSPLHF. The CDR3, as DNA: TGCGCCAGCAGTCAATCGCTGGACAGGGGGACCTCACCCCTCCACTTT. The chain recombines TRBV23-1 with TRBJ1-6, with 10 positions matching TRBD1. TRBV23-1 is treated as an ORF (open reading frame) with a function not yet certain. This CDR3 is built from 16 residues. After removal of 0 bases from V and 10 bases from J, the junction contained 6 bases not matched to a gene.

Here the CDR3 reads CASSSYRGLHSGANVLTF. The CDR3 region has the DNA TGTGCCAGCAGCTCATACAGGGGTCTGCACTCTGGGGCCAACGTCCTGACTTTC. The chain recombines TRBV7-9 with TRBJ2-6, with 7 bases aligning to TRBD1. The CDR3 has 18 residues. Trimming at V came to 4 bases and at J to 0 bases, leaving 9 bases not matched to a gene. The germline V gene encodes CDR1 SEHNR and CDR2 FQNEAQ (reference sequence).

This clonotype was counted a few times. Here the CDR3 DNA reads TGTGCCAGCAGCTCCGGACGGGGGGGCACCTTCTACAATGAGCAGTTCTTC. Its protein product is CASSSGRGGTFYNEQFF. This chain joins TRBV11-2 and TRBJ2-1, with 8 bases identical to TRBD2. The V gene's germline CDR1 is SGHAT and CDR2 FQNNGV. V trimming: 4 bases; J trimming: 3 bases; junction bases outside the gene matches: 11. The CDR3 contains 17 residues.

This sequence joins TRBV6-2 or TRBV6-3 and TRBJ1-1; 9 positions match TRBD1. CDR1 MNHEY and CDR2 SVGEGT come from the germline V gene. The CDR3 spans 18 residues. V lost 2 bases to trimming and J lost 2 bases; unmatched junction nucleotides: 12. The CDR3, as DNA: TGTGCCAGCAGTTACCCTACAGGGGGCCCCAACGTAAACACTGAAGCTTTCTTT. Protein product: CASSYPTGGPNVNTEAFF.

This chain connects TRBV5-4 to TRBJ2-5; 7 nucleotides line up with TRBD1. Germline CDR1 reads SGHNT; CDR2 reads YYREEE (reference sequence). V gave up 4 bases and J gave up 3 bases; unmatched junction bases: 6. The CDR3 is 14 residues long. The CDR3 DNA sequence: TGTGCCAGCAGCGCCGACAGGGCGAAAGAGACCCAGTACTTC. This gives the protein CASSADRAKETQYF.

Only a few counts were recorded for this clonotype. CDR3 nucleotide sequence: TGTGCCAGCACAGATAGCAATCAGCCCCAGCATTTT. This gives the protein CASTDSNQPQHF. The chain has TRBV2 and TRBJ1-5; D is undetermined. The V and J ends lost 7 bases and 0 bases respectively, with 4 bases between them. This CDR3 spans 12 amino acids. CDR1 is SNHLY, CDR2 FYNNEI, per germline.

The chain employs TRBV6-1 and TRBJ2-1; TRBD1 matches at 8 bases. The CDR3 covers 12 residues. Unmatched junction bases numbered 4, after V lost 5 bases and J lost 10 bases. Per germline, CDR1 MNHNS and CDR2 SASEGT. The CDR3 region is CASSRQGNEQFF. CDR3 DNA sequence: TGTGCCAGCAGTCGACAGGGGAACGAGCAGTTCTTC.

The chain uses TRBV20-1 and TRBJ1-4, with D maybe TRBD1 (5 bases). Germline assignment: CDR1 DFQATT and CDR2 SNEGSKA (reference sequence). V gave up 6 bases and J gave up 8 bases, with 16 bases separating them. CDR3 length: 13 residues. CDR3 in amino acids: CSATAGGEEKLFF. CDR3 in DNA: TGCAGTGCGACAGCGGGGGGGGAAGAAAAACTGTTTTTT.

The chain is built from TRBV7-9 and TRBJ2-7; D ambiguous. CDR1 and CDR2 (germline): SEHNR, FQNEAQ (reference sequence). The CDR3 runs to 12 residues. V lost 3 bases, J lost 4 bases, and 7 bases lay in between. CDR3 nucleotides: TGTGCCAGCAGCTTCGTGGGGTACGAGCAGTACTTC. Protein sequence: CASSFVGYEQYF.

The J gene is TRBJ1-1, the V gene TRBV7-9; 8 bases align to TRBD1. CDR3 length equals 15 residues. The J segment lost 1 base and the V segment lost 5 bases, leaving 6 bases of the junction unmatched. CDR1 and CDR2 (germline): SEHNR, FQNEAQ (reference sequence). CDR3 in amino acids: CASSTGQGSNTEAFF. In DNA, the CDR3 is TGTGCCAGCAGCACCGGACAGGGTTCGAACACTGAAGCTTTCTTT.